The clone carrying this TCR beta chain was seen a handful of times. At one of its ends the junction is not consistent with the germline gene, which may arise from a read error. The data belong to a study of tumor-infiltrating lymphocytes in primary liver carcinoma. Constant-region priming of 500 to 550 ng total RNA yielded TCR beta cDNA. Generation of the TCR beta libraries relied on three nested multiplex PCR rounds using slightly modified ARM-PCR. TCRdb fed the multiplex PCR reads into MiXCR, producing one record per CDR3 protein. This table has 330,000 or so distinct CDR3 sequences, 65% appearing once. Unsorted whole blood yielded the blood RNA, and germline DNA was also extracted. Input material: peripheral blood. The sequence came from a man between 35 and 55 years old with primary liver carcinoma and hepatitis B virus infection.

The CDR3 reads CASSGWVGVLFF. The CDR3 region has the DNA TGCGCCAGCAGTGGGTGGGTCGGGGTGCTGTTTTTT. V usage is TRBV10-2 and J usage is TRBJ2-2, with D possibly matching TRBD2 (5 bases). CDR3 size: 12 residues. CDR1 and CDR2 from the germline V gene are WSHSY and SAAADI.